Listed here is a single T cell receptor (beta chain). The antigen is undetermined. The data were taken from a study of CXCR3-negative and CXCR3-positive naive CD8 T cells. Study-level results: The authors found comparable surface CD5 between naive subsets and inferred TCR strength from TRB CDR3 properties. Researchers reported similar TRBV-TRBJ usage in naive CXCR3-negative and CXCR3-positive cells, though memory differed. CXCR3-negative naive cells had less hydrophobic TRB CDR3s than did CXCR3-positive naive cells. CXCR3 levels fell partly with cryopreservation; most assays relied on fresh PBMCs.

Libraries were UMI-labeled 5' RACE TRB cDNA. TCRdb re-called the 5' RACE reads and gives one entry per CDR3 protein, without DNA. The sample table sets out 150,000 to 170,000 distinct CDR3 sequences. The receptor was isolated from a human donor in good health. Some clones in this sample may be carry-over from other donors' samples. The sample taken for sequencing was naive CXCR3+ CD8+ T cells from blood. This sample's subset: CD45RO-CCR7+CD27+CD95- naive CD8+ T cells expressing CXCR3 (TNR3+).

The CDR3 sequence is CSVVKRGTYEHHF. V and J are TRBV29-1 and TRBJ2-7; with no DNA, the TCRdb D assignment of TRBD2 cannot be verified. There are 13 residues in the CDR3. CDR1 SQVTM and CDR2 ANQGSEA come from the germline V gene.